This T cell receptor beta chain appears in the sequencing data of a study of blood T cell repertoires in COVID-19. Authors' data handling: Reference gene primer amplification gave estimated nucleated cell counts. Sequencing used immunoSEQ multiplex PCR; TCRdb keeps in-frame clones, though not all of them. The V and J calls and clone size were taken over from that table, and D and trimming were inferred from the DNA. The repertoire consists of tens of thousands of clones, with approximately 86% occurring once and the leading ten covering 0.9% to 1.5%. CDR3 length: 17 amino acids. V shed 6 bases, J shed 1 base, and the junction held 11 bases outside the gene matches. The germline gives CDR1 LGHNT, CDR2 FRNRAP.

This rearrangement joins TRBV12-5 to TRBJ1-1; 10 nucleotides agree with TRBD1. What was sequenced was peripheral blood. This TCR was recovered from a man aged 40-50 years with acute or convalescent COVID-19. CDR3 DNA sequence: TGTGCTAGTGGCGCGATCAGGGACAGGGGAAGGAACACTGAAGCTTTCTTT. Protein product: CASGAIRDRGRNTEAFF. Variable domain in full (rest from reference TRBV12-5 and TRBJ1-1): DARVTQTPRHKVTEMGQEVTMRCQPILGHNTVFWYRQTMMQGLELLAYFRNRAPLDDSGMPKDRFSAEMPDATLATLKIQPSEPRDSAVYFCASGAIRDRGRNTEAFFGQGTRLTVV.